One and the same sample provided the 25 T cell receptor beta chains below, sequenced in a study of graft-versus-host responses after intestinal transplantation. The repertoire was sequenced with immunoSEQ multiplex PCR; TCRdb's copy has only in-frame clones and lacks some. The repertoire holds about 43,000 clones, with about 95% as singletons. Sequenced material: PBMCs, taken about 11 months after intestinal transplant. The receptors were gathered from a human patient who received an intestinal transplant, so some T cells may come from the graft donor.

The chain carries TRBV6-1 and TRBJ1-1; D is unclear. V lost 10 bases, J lost 2 bases, and 8 bases lay in between. Germline CDR1 reads MNHNS; CDR2 reads SASEGT. The CDR3 contains 11 residues. In DNA form, the CDR3 reads TGTGCCACCACAGTAAACACTGAAGCTTTCTTT. It yields the protein CATTVNTEAFF.

In its sample, this clone was seen a few times. This chain uses TRBV9 with TRBJ1-5; 7 bases line up with TRBD1. The CDR3 contains 15 residues. V dropped 3 bases and J dropped 3; count of bases not matched to a gene: 6. From germline, CDR1 is SGDLS and CDR2 YYNGEE. CDR3 amino acids: CASSARGTDNQPQHF. As DNA, the CDR3 is TGTGCCAGCAGCGCCAGAGGGACAGACAATCAGCCCCAGCATTTT.

This rearrangement joins TRBV30 to TRBJ2-3; 7 bases are shared with TRBD2. This CDR3 is built from 13 residues. Looked up from germline, CDR1 is GTSNPN and CDR2 is SVGIG (reference sequence). J lost 4 bases, V lost 4 bases, and 5 bases had no gene match. DNA of the CDR3: TGTGCCTGGACCGCACGGGGGGCAGATACGCAGTATTTT. Translating it yields CAWTARGADTQYF.

The genes are TRBV28 and TRBJ1-1; D is possibly TRBD1 (5 bases). V was pared by 2 bases and J by 5 bases, with 18 bases between. Germline assignment: CDR1 MDHEN and CDR2 SYDVKM. The CDR3 consists of 16 residues. Here the CDR3 reads CASSLDDSRVATEAFF. CDR3 nucleotides: TGTGCCAGCAGTTTAGATGACAGTAGGGTTGCGACTGAAGCTTTCTTT.

CDR3 in amino acids: CASSKGAGLNTEAFF. The CDR3 nucleotides read TGTGCCAGCAGCAAAGGGGCAGGGTTGAACACTGAAGCTTTCTTT. The chain links TRBV21-1 to TRBJ1-1; the table names TRBD1, a call not compared with the DNA. TRBV21-1 is classified as a pseudogene. This CDR3 is built from 15 residues.

This chain connects TRBV20-1 to TRBJ2-5; D call uncertain. The CDR3 spans 11 residues. Trimming left V 5 bases short and J 7 bases short, with 11 bases between. The germline V gene has CDR1 DFQATT and CDR2 SNEGSKA (reference sequence). CDR3 DNA sequence: TGCAGTGCTGGGCCCCCGGGGACCCAGTACTTC. This sequence encodes CSAGPPGTQYF.

This rearrangement joins TRBV6-6 to TRBJ1-1, with D maybe TRBD1 (5 bases). V shed 7 bases and J shed 1 base, with 10 bases lying between them. The CDR3 is 13 amino acids. Looked up from germline, CDR1 is MNHNY and CDR2 is SVGAGI (reference sequence). Here the CDR3 DNA reads TGTGCCAGCACCCGAACAGGGAACACTGAAGCTTTCTTT. Protein: CASTRTGNTEAFF.

The V and J genes are TRBV19 and TRBJ1-4, with no clear D. V was trimmed by 5 bases and J by 7 bases, leaving 8 bases between them. The germline CDR1 and CDR2 sequences are LNHDA and SQIVND (reference sequence). The CDR3 has 12 residues. CDR3 residues: CASSPPGEKLFF. The CDR3 DNA is TGTGCCAGTAGTCCCCCGGGTGAAAAACTGTTTTTT.

The chain uses TRBV11-2 and TRBJ2-7; D ambiguous. CDR3 length: 11 residues. Germline-derived CDR1 and CDR2 are SGHAT and FQNNGV. Trimming left V 6 bases short and J 3 bases short, with 6 bases between. The CDR3 DNA reads TGTGCCAGCAGTGTGGGCTACGAGCAGTACTTC. It translates to CASSVGYEQYF.

The rearrangement joins TRBV5-1 to TRBJ1-5; D is possibly TRBD1 (5 bases). Germline CDR1 and CDR2: SGHRS and YFSETQ. Trimming took 2 bases from V and 7 from J, leaving 16 bases between them. The length of the CDR3 is 15 residues. CDR3 amino acids: CASSFGGGGFQPQHF. DNA for the CDR3: TGCGCCAGCAGCTTTGGCGGGGGAGGTTTCCAGCCCCAGCATTTT. Filled out from reference TRBV5-1 and TRBJ1-5, the complete variable domain reads KAGVTQTPRYLIKTRGQQVTLSCSPISGHRSVSWYQQTPGQGLQFLFEYFSETQRNKGNFPGRFSGRQFSNSRSEMNVSTLELGDSALYLCASSFGGGGFQPQHFGDGTRLSIL.

This clone was observed a single time. The V and J genes are TRBV7-6 and TRBJ1-2; 8 bases match TRBD1. CDR1 and CDR2 (germline): SGHVS, FNYEAQ. The CDR3 runs to 14 residues. Germline trimming cut 5 bases from V and 8 bases from J; bases unmatched to any gene: 10. CDR3 loop: CASSAGQGLGGYTF. CDR3 nucleotide sequence: TGTGCCAGCAGCGCCGGACAGGGACTGGGAGGCTACACCTTC.

This chain joins TRBV9 and TRBJ2-3, with D tentatively TRBD2 (5 bases). Germline V CDR1 and CDR2: SGDLS, YYNGEE. V was cut by 8 bases and J by 4 bases, with 17 bases left in between. CDR3 length equals 14 residues. As DNA, the CDR3 is TGTGCCAGTTCCTCTATGACTACCGCAGATACGCAGTATTTT. It translates to CASSSMTTADTQYF.

The J gene is TRBJ2-1, the V gene TRBV5-4; 14 bases are a match to TRBD2. The J segment lost 10 bases and the V segment lost 4 bases, leaving 10 bases of the junction unmatched. The CDR3 has 16 amino acids. The V gene's germline CDR1 is SGHNT and CDR2 YYREEE (reference sequence). The CDR3, as DNA: TGTGCCAGCAGCACCGGGACTAGCGGGGGTGTGAGGGAGCAGTTCTTC. This codes for CASSTGTSGGVREQFF.

The CDR3 loop reads CASSYYGEREQYF. The DNA of the CDR3 is TGTGCCAGCAGTTACTACGGGGAACGCGAGCAGTACTTC. The chain uses TRBV6-5 and TRBJ2-7, with D possibly being TRBD2 (5 bases). Germline V gives CDR1 MNHEY, CDR2 SVGAGI. Between the trimmed V and J ends, which lost 1 base and 6 bases, there was a span of 10 bases. This CDR3 is built from 13 residues.

The rearrangement uses TRBV6-5 and TRBJ2-1; D uncertain. V lost 7 bases and J lost 6, with 10 bases in between. This CDR3 has 12 residues. CDR1 MNHEY and CDR2 SVGAGI come from the germline V gene. The CDR3 region has the DNA TGTGCCAGCACCTACCGAAGCAATGAGCAGTTCTTC. Translating gives CASTYRSNEQFF.

This chain connects TRBV7-9 to TRBJ1-1; D not certain. V was trimmed by 3 bases and J by 11 bases, leaving 13 bases between them. Germline CDR1 reads SEHNR; CDR2 reads FQNEAQ (reference sequence). The CDR3 runs 12 residues. This chain's CDR3 is CASSLGARRAFF. As DNA, the CDR3 is TGTGCCAGCAGCTTGGGCGCCCGCCGTGCTTTCTTT.

This clone was recorded only once. The chain uses TRBV6-6 and TRBJ1-3, with D maybe TRBD1 (6 bases). Trimming took 0 bases from V and 8 from J, leaving 11 bases between them. The germline V gene encodes CDR1 MNHNY and CDR2 SVGAGI (reference sequence). This CDR3 is built from 14 residues. CDR3 DNA: TGTGCCAGCAGTTACTCGACGGAGGGGGACACCATATATTTT. Translating it yields CASSYSTEGDTIYF.

The chain carries TRBV5-4 and TRBJ2-2; D is perhaps TRBD2 (6 bases). This CDR3 contains 16 residues. Germline V gene lookup returns CDR1 SGHNT and CDR2 YYREEE (reference sequence). Trimming took 4 bases from V and 5 from J, leaving 18 bases between them. For the CDR3, the DNA is TGTGCCAGCAGCCACCCGGACTACGTTCGAACCGGGGAGCTGTTTTTT. Translated, it gives CASSHPDYVRTGELFF.

V is TRBV19 and J is TRBJ2-3; 9 bases line up with TRBD2. Germline-derived CDR1 and CDR2 are LNHDA and SQIVND (reference sequence). The CDR3 is made up of 14 amino acids. V lost 8 bases to trimming and J lost 2 bases; unmatched junction nucleotides: 5. The CDR3 DNA is TGTGCCAGTTCCGCTAGCGGGAACACAGATACGCAGTATTTT. Translating it yields CASSASGNTDTQYF.

The V and J genes are TRBV5-4 and TRBJ2-1, with D uncertain. Germline V gives CDR1 SGHNT, CDR2 YYREEE (reference sequence). CDR3 length: 11 residues. V shed 1 base and J shed 10 bases, with 6 bases lying between them. In DNA, the CDR3 is TGTGCCAGCAGCTTGAACGGGGAGCAGTTCTTC. Protein: CASSLNGEQFF. The full variable domain, its missing parts supplied by reference TRBV5-4 and TRBJ2-1, is ETGVTQSPTHLIKTRGQQVTLRCSSQSGHNTVSWYQQALGQGPQFIFQYYREEENGRGNFPPRFSGLQFPNYSSELNVNALELDDSALYLCASSLNGEQFFGPGTRLTVL.

V usage is TRBV9 and J usage is TRBJ2-2, with D possibly matching TRBD1 (6 bases). V dropped 1 base and J dropped 0 bases, with 10 bases sitting between them. Germline V gene lookup returns CDR1 SGDLS and CDR2 YYNGEE. The length of the CDR3 is 16 residues. The CDR3 loop reads CASSVQGIANTGELFF. The CDR3 region has the DNA TGTGCCAGCAGCGTACAGGGGATCGCGAACACCGGGGAGCTGTTTTTT.

V is TRBV21-1 and J is TRBJ2-4; TRBD1, the table's D call, was not compared with the DNA. TRBV21-1 is a pseudogene. The CDR3 contains 15 residues. The CDR3 bases are TGTGCCAGCAGCAATGGCAGGGGGTTGGAAAACATTCAGTACTTC. It translates to CASSNGRGLENIQYF.

The chain is built from TRBV4-1 and TRBJ1-1, with TRBD1 as a possible D gene (5 bases). Trimming took off 3 bases at V and 0 bases at J, with 11 bases between the two ends. The CDR3 length is 15 residues. Germline lookup yields CDR1 MGHRA and CDR2 YSYEKL. CDR3 in amino acids: CASSQSMGVNTEAFF. The CDR3 DNA sequence: TGCGCCAGCAGCCAGTCTATGGGGGTGAACACTGAAGCTTTCTTT.

The J gene is TRBJ2-5, the V gene TRBV27, with 7 positions matching TRBD1. The J call is in doubt because the DNA end fits TRBJ2-7 better. CDR1 is MNHEY, CDR2 SMNVEV, per germline (reference sequence). There are 16 residues in the CDR3. CDR3 coding DNA: TGTGCCAGCAGTTTATCCACCGGGACAGAATCCTACGAGCAGTACTTC. It specifies CASSLSTGTESYEQYF.

The chain uses TRBV5-5 and TRBJ1-2, with unresolved D. This CDR3 has 16 amino acids. In germline, CDR1 is SGHKS, CDR2 YYEKEE (reference sequence). Trimming removed 1 base from V and 5 bases from J, with 18 bases in between. CDR3 in DNA: TGTGCCAGCAGCTTGCGGTGGACTTCCCAGGCTTATGGCTACACCTTC. Translating it yields CASSLRWTSQAYGYTF.